Listed here are 6 T cell receptor beta chains from one sample, sequenced in a study of T cell repertoires in cytomegalovirus infection (dated by TCRdb to between 2017 and 2020). TCRdb lists the instrument as Illumina HiSeq 1500. In-frame beta chains were kept once TCRdb had trimmed the public reads at Q25 with fastp and called clones with MiXCR. Each entry is one CDR3 protein sequence, shown with its most common DNA and genes. The sample data list 450,000 to 650,000 distinct CDR3 sequences, and about 30% of these were observed just once. Roughly an eighth of the sample comes from the top ten. Source material: PBMCs. The source of these receptors is a human donor in good health (CMV status not recorded). Some clones in this sample may be carry-over from other donors' samples.

This clonotype has a handful of counts. The chain combines TRBV6-1 with TRBJ2-2, with D tentatively TRBD1 (5 bases). CDR1 is MNHNS and CDR2 is SASEGT in the germline V gene. Deletions cut 2 bases from V and 5 bases from J, with 9 bases between. The CDR3 spans 14 residues. CDR3 nucleotide sequence: TGTGCCAGCAGTGAACTAGGGGTGACCGGGGAGCTGTTTTTT. Translated: CASSELGVTGELFF.

V gene TRBV6-2 or TRBV6-3 combines with J gene TRBJ2-4, with 8 nucleotides matching TRBD1. The germline gives CDR1 MNHEY, CDR2 SVGEGT. Trimming at V came to 5 bases and at J to 2 bases, leaving 8 bases not matched to a gene. The CDR3 loop spans 16 amino acids. The CDR3 region is CASSTRTGITKNIQYF. In DNA, the CDR3 is TGTGCCAGCAGTACGCGGACAGGGATTACCAAAAACATTCAGTACTTC.

This clonotype was seen a few times. V is TRBV10-2 and J is TRBJ2-1; D possibly uses TRBD1 or TRBD2 (6 bases each). V was pared by 7 bases and J by 9 bases, with 25 bases between. This CDR3 is built from 16 residues. From germline, CDR1 is WSHSY and CDR2 SAAADI. In nucleotides, the CDR3 is TGCGCCAGCAAGGGGGACCCACTAGCTAGGTTAGGTGAGCAGTTCTTC. It translates to CASKGDPLARLGEQFF.

V is TRBV7-2 and J is TRBJ1-5, with a weak D call TRBD1 (5 bases). With 6 bases removed from V and 2 bases from J, the gap between germline ends came to 14 bases. Germline CDR1 SGHTA, CDR2 FQGNSA. This CDR3 is built from 15 residues. The CDR3 DNA reads TGTGCCAGCAGACATCCCGGGACTGGCAATCAGCCCCAGCATTTT. Translated: CASRHPGTGNQPQHF.

In this sample, this clonotype turned up a few times. This chain uses TRBV7-2 with TRBJ2-1; D call uncertain. CDR1 is SGHTA, CDR2 FQGNSA, per germline. Trimming shortened V by 2 bases and J by 9 bases, and 8 bases separated the two germline ends. CDR3 length: 12 residues. The CDR3 DNA follows: TGTGCCAGCAGCTTAAATCGAGTTGAGCAGTTCTTC. It yields the protein CASSLNRVEQFF.

This clonotype has just one count. CDR3 protein: CASTTGIGQPQHF. In DNA form, the CDR3 reads TGTGCCAGCACAACAGGGATAGGCCAGCCCCAGCATTTT. The V and J genes are TRBV6-1 and TRBJ1-5, with D maybe TRBD1 (6 bases). From germline, CDR1 is MNHNS and CDR2 SASEGT. The length of the CDR3 is 13 residues. The V end lost 7 bases, the J end lost 7 bases, and 14 bases lay between the germline ends.